These 18 T cell receptor beta chains originate from one sample sequenced in a study of CD8+ T cells in alopecia areata. Following extraction, RNA underwent reverse transcription to cDNA, which served as the sequencing template. Method: immunoSEQ multiplex PCR; TCRdb's copy keeps in-frame clones and lacks some. Found here are under 150,000 clones, less than 50% of them singletons; the top ten hold under 12%. The sequenced material came from NKG2D-low CD8+ T cells sorted from blood. These receptors were taken from a human donor with alopecia areata.

This clone was observed a few times. The rearrangement links TRBV9 to TRBJ1-3, with 8 bases fitting TRBD1. The germline V gene has CDR1 SGDLS and CDR2 YYNGEE. V was pared by 3 bases and J by 4 bases, with 6 bases of the junction left unmatched. This CDR3 is 15 amino acids long. In DNA form, the CDR3 reads TGTGCCAGCAGCGAAGGACAGGGCTGGGGAAACACCATATATTTT. The encoded protein is CASSEGQGWGNTIYF.

The chain is built from TRBV4-1 and TRBJ2-5, with TRBD1 matching over 9 bases. Germline-derived CDR1 and CDR2 are MGHRA and YSYEKL. The CDR3 totals 15 residues. With 1 base clipped from V and 5 bases from J, the junction kept 5 bases outside the gene matches. The CDR3 loop reads CASSQGTGDEETQYF. CDR3 sequence (DNA): TGCGCCAGCAGCCAAGGGACAGGGGATGAGGAGACCCAGTACTTC.

The V gene is TRBV28, the J gene TRBJ2-5; the D gene could be TRBD1 or TRBD2 (6 bases each). V gave up 3 bases and J gave up 1 base, with 9 bases separating them. Germline loops: CDR1 MDHEN, CDR2 SYDVKM. The CDR3 has 14 amino acids. This CDR3 reads CASSFGGSQETQYF. In DNA form, the CDR3 reads TGTGCCAGCAGTTTCGGGGGCTCCCAAGAGACCCAGTACTTC. Full variable domain (remainder filled in from reference TRBV28 and TRBJ2-5): DVKVTQSSRYLVKRTGEKVFLECVQDMDHENMFWYRQDPGLGLRLIYFSYDVKMKEKGDIPEGYSVSREKKERFSLILESASTNQTSMYLCASSFGGSQETQYFGPGTRLLVL.

The chain combines TRBV13 with TRBJ1-1; D unclear. Trimming pared 5 bases from V and 0 bases from J, leaving 13 bases between. This CDR3 region has 15 residues. The germline gives CDR1 PRHDT, CDR2 FYEKMQ (reference sequence). CDR3 sequence reads: CASSKTITMNTEAFF. In DNA form, the CDR3 reads TGTGCCAGCAGCAAAACAATTACTATGAACACTGAAGCTTTCTTT. Full variable domain (missing parts from reference TRBV13 and TRBJ1-1): AAGVIQSPRHLIKEKRETATLKCYPIPRHDTVYWYQQGPGQDPQFLISFYEKMQSDKGSIPDRFSAQQFSDYHSELNMSSLELGDSALYFCASSKTITMNTEAFFGQGTRLTVV.

CDR3 DNA: TGTGCCAGCAGCACTTATAGCAATCAGCCCCAGCATTTT. This codes for CASSTYSNQPQHF. The chain is built from TRBV5-6 and TRBJ1-5; D remains unclear. The V and J ends lost 4 bases and 0 bases respectively, with 5 bases between them. The CDR3 runs 13 residues. Germline loops: CDR1 SGHDT, CDR2 YYEEEE.

This clone was found a few times. The J gene is TRBJ2-1, the V gene TRBV28; 8 bases fit TRBD2. CDR3 length: 17 residues. The V segment lost 2 bases and the J segment 2 bases; nucleotides outside the gene matches: 8. Germline CDR1 MDHEN, CDR2 SYDVKM. The CDR3 bases are TGTGCCAGCAGTTTAGGGAACGGGAGGGCCCCCTACAATGAGCAGTTCTTC. It is translated as CASSLGNGRAPYNEQFF.

The V and J genes are TRBV4-2 and TRBJ2-5; 9 bases fit TRBD2. The CDR3 runs 15 residues. V was pared by 0 bases and J by 1 base, with 0 bases of the junction left unmatched. Per germline, CDR1 LGHNA and CDR2 YNFKEQ. The CDR3 coding sequence is TGTGCCAGCAGCCAAGAGCGGGGGGGCCAAGAGACCCAGTACTTC. It encodes CASSQERGGQETQYF.

This clone was detected once. This rearrangement joins TRBV6-5 to TRBJ2-5; 9 nucleotides agree with TRBD1. V was pared by 8 bases and J by 4 bases, with 2 bases of the junction left unmatched. The CDR3 spans 12 residues. The germline V gene encodes CDR1 MNHEY and CDR2 SVGAGI. The CDR3 DNA follows: TGTGCCAGCGAGGGACAGGGAGAGACCCAGTACTTC. It encodes CASEGQGETQYF.

This clone was recorded a few times. The CDR3 DNA sequence: TGTGCCAGCACCTCAGGGGGCAAAGGCTTGGTCAATGAGCAGTTCTTC. Protein product: CASTSGGKGLVNEQFF. This chain uses TRBV28 with TRBJ2-1; 8 bases agree with TRBD1. The germline V gene encodes CDR1 MDHEN and CDR2 SYDVKM. The CDR3 runs to 16 residues. J lost 6 bases, V lost 7 bases, and 14 bases had no gene match. The complete variable domain, with remaining parts taken from reference TRBV28 and TRBJ2-1, reads DVKVTQSSRYLVKRTGEKVFLECVQDMDHENMFWYRQDPGLGLRLIYFSYDVKMKEKGDIPEGYSVSREKKERFSLILESASTNQTSMYLCASTSGGKGLVNEQFFGPGTRLTVL.

This clone was seen a handful of times. CDR3 region: CSVETALLSGYTF. The CDR3 DNA follows: TGCAGCGTTGAAACGGCCCTTTTGAGCGGCTACACCTTC. This rearrangement joins TRBV29-1 to TRBJ1-2; D gene uncertain. V was shortened by 2 bases and J by 8 bases, with 15 bases between the two germline ends. The CDR3 is made up of 13 amino acids. The germline V gene has CDR1 SQVTM and CDR2 ANQGSEA.

The rearrangement joins TRBV29-1 to TRBJ1-3, with TRBD1 as a possible D gene (6 bases). This CDR3 comprises 13 residues. CDR1 SQVTM and CDR2 ANQGSEA come from the germline V gene. The V gene lost 7 bases and the J gene lost 3 bases, with 13 bases spanning the gap. The CDR3 loop reads CSATGSDGNTIYF. The CDR3 nucleotides are TGCAGCGCTACAGGGTCTGATGGAAACACCATATATTTT. Filled out from reference TRBV29-1 and TRBJ1-3, the complete variable domain reads SAVISQKPSRDICQRGTSLTIQCQVDSQVTMMFWYRQQPGQSLTLIATANQGSEATYESGFVIDKFPISRPNLTFSTLTVSNMSPEDSSIYLCSATGSDGNTIYFGEGSWLTVV.

The J gene is TRBJ1-1, the V gene TRBV29-1; D gene ambiguous. The CDR3 runs to 12 residues. Trimming pared 3 bases from V and 5 bases from J, leaving 10 bases between. Per the germline V gene, CDR1 is SQVTM and CDR2 is ANQGSEA. CDR3 loop: CSVEDGSTEAFF. The CDR3 DNA is TGCAGCGTTGAGGACGGGAGTACTGAAGCTTTCTTT.

V usage is TRBV5-1 and J usage is TRBJ1-1, with D uncertain. Trimming pared 1 base from V and 7 bases from J, leaving 14 bases between. Germline lookup yields CDR1 SGHRS and CDR2 YFSETQ. There are 14 residues in the CDR3. The CDR3, as DNA: TGCGCCAGCAGCTTGCGGGAGAGGAGGGATGAAGCTTTCTTT. It translates to CASSLRERRDEAFF.

This chain uses TRBV5-1 with TRBJ2-7, with D perhaps being TRBD1 or TRBD2 (5 bases each). Germline V gives CDR1 SGHRS, CDR2 YFSETQ. The CDR3 spans 13 residues. V was trimmed by 5 bases and J by 3 bases, leaving 12 bases between them. The CDR3 nucleotides are TGCGCCAGCAGTTGGGACGCCAACTACGAGCAGTACTTC. It codes for CASSWDANYEQYF.

This clone has only one observation. The genes are TRBV6-5 and TRBJ2-4; TRBD2 matches at 8 bases. This CDR3 has 14 residues. The V and J ends lost 10 bases and 2 bases, in that order; junction bases with no gene match: 7. CDR1 and CDR2 (germline): MNHEY, SVGAGI. This CDR3 reads CATHSGETKNIQYF. Here the CDR3 DNA reads TGTGCCACACATAGCGGGGAGACCAAAAACATTCAGTACTTC.

V is TRBV30 and J is TRBJ1-5; D not certain. CDR1 is GTSNPN, CDR2 SVGIG, per germline (reference sequence). The length of the CDR3 is 14 residues. The germline V and J ends were trimmed by 0 bases and 1 base, with 7 bases remaining between them. CDR3 amino acids: CAWSVMGSNQPQHF. CDR3 DNA: TGTGCCTGGAGTGTTATGGGGAGCAATCAGCCCCAGCATTTT.

Only a few counts were recorded for this clone. This sequence joins TRBV29-1 and TRBJ1-5, with TRBD1 identical over 7 bases. CDR3 length: 19 residues. Germline CDR1 is SQVTM and CDR2 is ANQGSEA. The ends lost 7 bases at V and 0 bases at J; junction bases unmatched: 21. The CDR3 is CSEHPPTGDREYSNQPQHF. The CDR3 nucleotides are TGCAGCGAGCACCCGCCTACAGGGGATCGGGAATATAGCAATCAGCCCCAGCATTTT.

The genes are TRBV7-8 and TRBJ2-7; D call uncertain. The CDR3 is made up of 14 amino acids. Trimming removed 5 bases at V and 1 base at J, with 12 bases between. Germline V gene sequence: CDR1 SGHVS, CDR2 FQNEAQ. The CDR3 sequence: CASSPGPDSYEQYF. CDR3 coding DNA: TGTGCCAGCAGCCCCGGGCCGGATTCCTACGAGCAGTACTTC.